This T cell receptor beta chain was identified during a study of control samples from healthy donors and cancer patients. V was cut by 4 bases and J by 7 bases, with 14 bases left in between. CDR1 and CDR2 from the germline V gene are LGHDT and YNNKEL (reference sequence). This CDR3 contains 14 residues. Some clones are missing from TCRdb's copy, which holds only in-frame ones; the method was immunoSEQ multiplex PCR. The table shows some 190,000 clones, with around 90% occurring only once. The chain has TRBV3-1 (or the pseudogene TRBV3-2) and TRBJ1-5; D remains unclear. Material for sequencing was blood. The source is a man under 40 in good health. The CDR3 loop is CASSPSRLRQPQHF. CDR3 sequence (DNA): TGTGCCAGCAGCCCGAGCCGGCTGCGACAGCCCCAGCATTTT.